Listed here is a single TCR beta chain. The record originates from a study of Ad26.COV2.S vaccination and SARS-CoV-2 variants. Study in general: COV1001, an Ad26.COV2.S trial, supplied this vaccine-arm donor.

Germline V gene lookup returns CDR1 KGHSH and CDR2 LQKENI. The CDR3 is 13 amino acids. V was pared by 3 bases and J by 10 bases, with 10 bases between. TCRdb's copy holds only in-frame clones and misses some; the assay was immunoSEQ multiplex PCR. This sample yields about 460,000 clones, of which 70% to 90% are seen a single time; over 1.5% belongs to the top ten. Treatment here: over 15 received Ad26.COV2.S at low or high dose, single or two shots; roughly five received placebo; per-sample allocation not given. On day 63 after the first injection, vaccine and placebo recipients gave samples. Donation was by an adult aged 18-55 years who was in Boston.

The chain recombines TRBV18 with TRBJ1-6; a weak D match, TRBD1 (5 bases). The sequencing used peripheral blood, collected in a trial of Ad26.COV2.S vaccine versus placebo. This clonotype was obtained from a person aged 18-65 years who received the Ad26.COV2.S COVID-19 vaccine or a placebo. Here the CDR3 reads CASSPSRDSPLHF. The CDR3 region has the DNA TGTGCCAGCTCACCCTCCCGGGACTCACCCCTCCACTTT.